This T cell receptor (beta chain) was profiled in a study of blood T cell repertoires in COVID-19. Study context: Donors in the United States, Italy and Spain gave samples during acute or convalescent COVID-19. PBMCs, B-cell-depleted T cells, or T cells provided the cDNA or gDNA that made up the material.

Sequencing was performed with immunoSEQ multiplex PCR; in TCRdb, only in-frame clones are kept and a portion is missing. The repertoire holds approximately 200,000 clones, with about 80% as singletons. Individuals aged about 18 to 100 years were recruited from about two dozen US areas. The study assigned cohorts using participant-reported clinical history. Germline V gene sequence: CDR1 KGHSH, CDR2 LQKENI. CDR3 length: 14 amino acids. The V end lost 3 bases, the J end lost 0 bases, and 8 bases lay between the germline ends. Sequencing was carried out using PBMCs or T cells enriched from blood (not recorded which). The V gene is TRBV18, the J gene TRBJ2-5; a weak D match, TRBD2 (5 bases). This receptor was taken from a man in his forties or fifties who had recovered from COVID-19. The CDR3 DNA follows: TGTGCCAGCTCACCCCCGGGGTACCAAGAGACCCAGTACTTC. Protein: CASSPPGYQETQYF.